These 24 T cell receptor beta chains came from one sample sequenced in a study of tumor-infiltrating lymphocytes in primary liver carcinoma. With a constant-region primer, TCR beta cDNA was made from approximately 520 ng of total RNA. Generation of the TCR beta libraries relied on three nested multiplex PCR rounds using slightly modified ARM-PCR. In the first two PCR rounds, TRBV1-TRBV30 forward primers were paired with a C-beta reverse primer, and each round lasted roughly 10 cycles. Using its own MiXCR run on the multiplex PCR reads, TCRdb lists one record per CDR3 protein. The sample carries more than 95,000 distinct CDR3 sequences, 55% to 75% recorded once. Investigators took RNA and DNA out together from roughly 21-30 mg of unsorted bulk tissue. Sequenced input: liver tumor tissue from sampling region 3. Subset reported: tumor region T3, left-lateral pole. The receptors originated from a woman in her fifties or sixties with primary liver carcinoma and hepatitis B virus infection.

Turning to this clonotype: A read error may account for a junction end that differs from germline. The chain is built from TRBV10-3 and TRBJ2-6; 8 bases match TRBD1. The CDR3 has 16 residues. The V gene's germline CDR1 is ENHRY and CDR2 SYGVKD. CDR3 protein: CVISDRGVSGANVLTF. In nucleotides, the CDR3 is TGTGTCATCAGTGACAGGGGAGTCTCTGGGGCCAACGTCCTGACTTTC.

This clonotype showed up just a few times. The chain combines TRBV28 with TRBJ1-2; D unclear. Germline V lookup: CDR1 MDHEN, CDR2 SYDVKM. Deletions cut 6 bases from V and 6 bases from J, with 14 bases between. This CDR3 has 13 residues. The CDR3 DNA reads TGTGCCAGCAGATCAGAACAATTTAATGGCTACACCTTC. This gives the protein CASRSEQFNGYTF.

About this clonotype: It is likely a read error, because the conserved phenylalanine at the end of the CDR3 is missing. Because the CDR3's place on the DNA is in doubt, the DNA is left out and the CDR3 is given as listed by TCRdb. The chain carries TRBV11-2 and TRBJ2-7; no DNA check was done on the table's D call, TRBD1. The CDR3 has 15 amino acids, counting both end residues. CDR1 is SGHAT, CDR2 FQNNGV, per germline. The CDR3 spells CASSLEGQPSYEQYL.

The table lists this clonotype with a count of one. The chain has TRBV11-2 and TRBJ2-1; the match to TRBD2 covers 7 bases. V dropped 3 bases and J dropped 0; count of bases not matched to a gene: 5. The CDR3 is 16 amino acids. The V gene's germline CDR1 is SGHAT and CDR2 FQNNGV. The CDR3 nucleotides read TGTGCCAGCAGCTTGGGGCGGGAGAACTCCTACAATGAGCAGTTCTTC. Protein product: CASSLGRENSYNEQFF.

This clonotype was detected once. An end of the junction does not agree with germline; a read error may underlie this. The chain carries TRBV6-6 and TRBJ1-1; D is unresolved. Per the germline V gene, CDR1 is MNHNY and CDR2 is SVGAGI (reference sequence). CDR3 length: 12 residues. CDR3 residues: CVSSQTVTDAFF. DNA of the CDR3: TGTGTCAGCAGTCAAACGGTAACTGATGCTTTCTTT.

Turning to this clonotype: A much larger clone differs by one base, so this may be a read error. The chain joins TRBV10-3 to TRBJ1-2; D ambiguous. The CDR3 is made up of 13 amino acids. Germline-derived CDR1 and CDR2 are ENHRY and SYGVKD. CDR3 in amino acids: CVISVWGSYGYTF. The CDR3 DNA is TGTGTCATCAGTGTTTGGGGTTCTTATGGCTACACCTTC.

As regards this clonotype: A read error may explain this, as a much larger clone is one base away. The chain recombines TRBV6-4 with TRBJ2-3; D not certain. V lost 5 bases and J 0 bases, leaving 12 bases between the germline ends. Germline V gives CDR1 MRHNA, CDR2 SNTAGT. CDR3 size: 15 residues. The CDR3 region is CASSTGVSSTDTQYF. CDR3 coding DNA: TGTGCCAGCAGTACTGGTGTTTCCAGCACAGATACGCAGTATTTT.

This clonotype was detected ten times or more. The chain couples TRBV6-2 or TRBV6-3 to TRBJ2-7, with D uncertain. Looked up from germline, CDR1 is MNHEY and CDR2 is SVGEGT. This CDR3 is built from 15 residues. V was clipped by 2 bases and J by 2 bases, with 13 bases between them. The CDR3 loop reads CASSYPPDTTYEQYF. The CDR3 nucleotides are TGTGCCAGCAGTTACCCGCCCGACACAACCTACGAGCAGTACTTC.

A note on this clonotype: A much larger clone lies one base from this, so it may be a read error. This chain connects TRBV5-5 to TRBJ2-1; 12 positions agree with TRBD2. Per germline, CDR1 SGHKS and CDR2 YYEKEE (reference sequence). CDR3 length: 15 amino acids. Here the CDR3 DNA reads TGTGCCAACAGCTCGACTAGCGGGAGTGGGGGTGAGCAGTTCTTC. Protein sequence: CANSSTSGSGGEQFF.

For this clonotype: No conserved phenylalanine or tryptophan ends this CDR3, so it is likely a read error. J is TRBJ1-5 and V is TRBV11-2; D gene ambiguous. This CDR3 is 15 amino acids long. Germline V gene data show CDR1 as SGHAT and CDR2 as FQNNGV. In DNA, the CDR3 is TGTGCCAGCAGCTTAGATCCGGGGTTTAATCAGTCCCAGCATCTT. Amino acid sequence: CASSLDPGFNQSQHL.

As concerns this clonotype: An end of the junction differs from the germline gene, which may be a read error. This sequence joins TRBV11-2 and TRBJ2-7; tentative D call: TRBD2 (5 bases). There are 14 residues in the CDR3. Germline V gene sequence: CDR1 SGHAT, CDR2 FQNNGV. CDR3 in DNA: TGTGTCAGCAGCTTGACTACCGGAAGTTACGAGCAGTACTTC. As protein: CVSSLTTGSYEQYF.

Comment on this clonotype: This is likely a read error, given that the CDR3 carries no conserved phenylalanine or tryptophan at its end. The chain couples TRBV11-2 to TRBJ2-2; D is perhaps TRBD1 (6 bases). The CDR3 length is 16 residues. Germline values: CDR1 SGHAT, CDR2 FQNNGV. The CDR3: CVSSLLGGSNTGELFS. The CDR3 bases are TGTGTCAGCAGCTTATTAGGGGGATCGAACACCGGGGAGCTGTTTTCT.

About this clonotype itself: Mismatch with germline at one junction end may stem from a read error. The V and J genes are TRBV6-1 and TRBJ1-1, with 7 bases that match TRBD1. The germline V gene has CDR1 MNHNS and CDR2 SASEGT. CDR3 length: 14 amino acids. CDR3 bases: TGTGCCAACAATGAATACCAGGGGGGCACTGGAGCTTTCTTC. Protein product: CANNEYQGGTGAFF.

This clonotype appeared a few times. A read error may produce the germline difference seen at one junction end. The chain couples TRBV11-3 to TRBJ2-7, with a weak D call TRBD1 (5 bases). The CDR3 sequence is 12 residues long. CDR1 and CDR2 from the germline V gene are SGHNT and YENEEA. Written as DNA, the CDR3 is TGTGCCATCAGCACCACAGGCTACGATCAGTACTTC. Translating gives CAISTTGYDQYF.

In its sample, this clonotype was seen once. A much larger clone sits a single nucleotide away, making a read error possible. The chain recombines TRBV10-2 with TRBJ2-5; 7 bases map to TRBD1. There are 14 residues in the CDR3. Per the germline V gene, CDR1 is WSHSY and CDR2 is SAAADI. The chain's CDR3 is CASRGRQGQETRYF. Here the CDR3 DNA reads TGCGCCAGCAGGGGAAGACAGGGCCAAGAGACCCGGTACTTC.

Comment on this clonotype: Mismatch with germline at one junction end may stem from a read error. The chain carries TRBV6-2 or TRBV6-3 and TRBJ2-1; 8 bases are a match to TRBD2. Germline CDR1 MNHEY, CDR2 SVGEGT. The CDR3 sequence is 14 residues long. The CDR3 is CASNYRVGGDEQFF. The CDR3 DNA is TGTGCCAGCAATTACCGAGTCGGGGGGGATGAGCAGTTCTTC.

Worth noting for this clonotype: Sequence at one end of the junction differs from germline and may be a read error. This chain's CDR3 is CASSLARGWTYEKYF. The DNA of the CDR3 is TGTGCCAGCAGCTTAGCTAGAGGGTGGACCTACGAGAAGTACTTC. The rearrangement links TRBV11-2 to TRBJ2-7; weak D call: TRBD2 (5 bases). This CDR3 spans 15 amino acids. CDR1 is SGHAT, CDR2 FQNNGV, per germline.

With respect to this clonotype: This may be a read error, as it is one base from a much larger clone. The rearrangement links TRBV29-1 to TRBJ1-2; the D is unclear. The CDR3 is made up of 16 amino acids. V was trimmed by 2 bases and J by 0 bases, leaving 16 bases between them. Germline V gene data show CDR1 as SQVTM and CDR2 as ANQGSEA. The CDR3 DNA follows: TGCAGCGTTGAACTAGGAGGCGGGAACGCTAACTATGGCTACACCTTC. Amino acid sequence: CSVELGGGNANYGYTF.

To note about this clonotype: Without the conserved terminal phenylalanine or tryptophan, this CDR3 likely stems from a read error. The rearrangement uses TRBV11-3 and TRBJ2-1; D is perhaps TRBD1 or TRBD2 (6 bases each). Trimming left V 6 bases short and J 12 bases short, with 18 bases between. Germline CDR1 and CDR2: SGHNT and YENEEA. The CDR3 covers 13 residues. CDR3 residues: CASSAGGYTGQFI. DNA of the CDR3: TGTGCCAGCAGTGCCGGGGGCTACACTGGGCAGTTCATC.

For this clonotype: A much larger clone sits a single nucleotide away, making a read error possible. V usage is TRBV12-3 or TRBV12-4 and J usage is TRBJ1-1; D not certain. The CDR3 spans 13 residues. CDR3 protein: CVSSHGRNTEAFF. CDR3 sequence (DNA): TGTGTCAGCAGTCATGGACGGAACACTGAAGCTTTCTTT.

Turning to this clonotype: This may be a read error, as it is one base from a much larger clone. The chain has TRBV1 and TRBJ2-1. TRBV1 is labeled a pseudogene. CDR3 size: 17 residues. The CDR3 here is CTSNQEILRYSYNEQFF. As DNA, the CDR3 is TGCACCAGCAACCAAGAGATTTTGCGTTACTCCTACAATGAGCAGTTCTTC.

With respect to this clonotype: This could be a read error, since a much larger clone is one nucleotide away. The chain has TRBV6-6 and TRBJ1-5; perhaps TRBD1 as D (5 bases). This CDR3 has 17 amino acids. CDR1 and CDR2 from the germline V gene are MNHNY and SVGAGI (reference sequence). The CDR3 region has the DNA TGTGCCAGCAGTTACTCGAAGGTGGCAGGGACCGGTCAGCCCCGGCATTTT. Translation: CASSYSKVAGTGQPRHF.

V usage is TRBV28 and J usage is TRBJ2-7, with D perhaps TRBD2 (6 bases). CDR3 size: 13 residues. Germline V gene data show CDR1 as MDHEN and CDR2 as SYDVKM. V lost 6 bases and J lost 12, with 21 bases in between. The CDR3 region has the DNA TGTGCCAGCAGGCCGACTAGTCTACTCCGGAGGTACTTC. Translated, it gives CASRPTSLLRRYF.

This clonotype has a handful of counts. The chain employs TRBV19 and TRBJ2-7; unclear D gene. V was shortened by 3 bases and J by 5 bases, with 8 bases between the two germline ends. This CDR3 comprises 12 residues. Germline CDR1 and CDR2: LNHDA and SQIVND (reference sequence). CDR3 DNA sequence: TGTGCCAGTAGTATCCTAGGAAACGAGCAGTACTTC. Protein product: CASSILGNEQYF.